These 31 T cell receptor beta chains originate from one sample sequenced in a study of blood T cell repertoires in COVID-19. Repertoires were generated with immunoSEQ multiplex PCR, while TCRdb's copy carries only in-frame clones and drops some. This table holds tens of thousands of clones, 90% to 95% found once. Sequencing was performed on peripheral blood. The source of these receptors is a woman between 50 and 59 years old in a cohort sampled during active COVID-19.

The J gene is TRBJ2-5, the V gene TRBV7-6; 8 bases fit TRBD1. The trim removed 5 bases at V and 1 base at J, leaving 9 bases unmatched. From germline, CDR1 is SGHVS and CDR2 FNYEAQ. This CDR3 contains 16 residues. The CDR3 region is CASSLPWTGIQETQYF. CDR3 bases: TGTGCCAGCAGCCTTCCATGGACAGGGATCCAAGAGACCCAGTACTTC. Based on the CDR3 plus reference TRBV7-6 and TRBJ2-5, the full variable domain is GAGVSQSPRYKVTKRGQDVALRCDPISGHVSLYWYRQALGQGPEFLTYFNYEAQQDKSGLPNDRFSAERPEGSISTLTIQRTEQRDSAMYRCASSLPWTGIQETQYFGPGTRLLVL.

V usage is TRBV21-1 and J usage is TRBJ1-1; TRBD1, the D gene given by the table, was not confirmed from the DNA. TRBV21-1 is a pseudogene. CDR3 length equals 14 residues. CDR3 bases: TGTGCCAGCAGCAGGAGTTGGCAGGGCGGTGAAGCTTTCTTT. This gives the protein CASSRSWQGGEAFF.

CDR3 protein: CASSPLITGNRGNTIYF. The CDR3 nucleotides read TGTGCCAGCTCACCACTCATTACAGGGAACCGTGGAAACACCATATATTTT. The chain employs TRBV18 and TRBJ1-3, with D maybe TRBD1 (6 bases). Germline V gene data show CDR1 as KGHSH and CDR2 as LQKENI. The CDR3 has 17 residues. Trimming stripped 1 base from V and 3 bases from J, with 16 bases between.

The CDR3 sequence: CASRGGTGQNQPQHF. The CDR3 DNA reads as TGTGCCAGCAGGGGGGGGACAGGCCAGAATCAGCCCCAGCATTTT. The rearrangement links TRBV6-5 to TRBJ1-5; TRBD1 agrees at 8 bases. From germline, CDR1 is MNHEY and CDR2 SVGAGI. The CDR3 covers 15 residues. V was clipped by 6 bases and J by 4 bases; unmatched bases: 8.

The CDR3 DNA follows: TGTGCCAGCAGTTACTCGTATTCCATTCGGGCAGATACGCAGTATTTT. It codes for CASSYSYSIRADTQYF. The chain carries TRBV6-5 and TRBJ2-3; D gene unclear. Germline lookup yields CDR1 MNHEY and CDR2 SVGAGI. V lost 0 bases and J 4 bases, leaving 14 bases between the germline ends. This CDR3 contains 16 residues.

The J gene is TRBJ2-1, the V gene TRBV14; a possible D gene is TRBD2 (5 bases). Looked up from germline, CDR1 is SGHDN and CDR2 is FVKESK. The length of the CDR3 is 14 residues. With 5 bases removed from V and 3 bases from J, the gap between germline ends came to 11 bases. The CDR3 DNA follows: TGTGCCAGCAGCGGTCGGGATTTCTACAATGAGCAGTTCTTC. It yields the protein CASSGRDFYNEQFF.

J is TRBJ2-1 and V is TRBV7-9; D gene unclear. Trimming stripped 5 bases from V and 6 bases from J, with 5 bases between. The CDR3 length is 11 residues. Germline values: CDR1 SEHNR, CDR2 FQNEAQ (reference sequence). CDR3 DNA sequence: TGTGCCAGCAGCCAAGCCAATGAGCAGTTCTTC. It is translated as CASSQANEQFF.

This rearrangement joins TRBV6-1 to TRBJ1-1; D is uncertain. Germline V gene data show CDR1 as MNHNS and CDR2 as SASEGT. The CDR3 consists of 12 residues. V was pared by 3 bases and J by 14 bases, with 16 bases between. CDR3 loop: CASSDPGAPWFF. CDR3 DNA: TGTGCCAGCAGTGACCCGGGAGCACCCTGGTTCTTT.

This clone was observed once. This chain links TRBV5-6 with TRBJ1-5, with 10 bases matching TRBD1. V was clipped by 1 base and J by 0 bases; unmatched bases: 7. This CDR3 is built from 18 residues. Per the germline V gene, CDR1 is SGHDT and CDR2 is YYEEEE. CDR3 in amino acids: CASSLKGQGFYSNQPQHF. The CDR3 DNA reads TGTGCCAGCAGCTTGAAGGGACAGGGGTTTTATAGCAATCAGCCCCAGCATTTT.

CDR3 in amino acids: CASSLGSSGNYEQYF. CDR3 coding DNA: TGTGCCAGCAGTTTAGGGTCTAGCGGGAATTACGAGCAGTACTTC. The chain joins TRBV27 to TRBJ2-7; 9 bases align to TRBD2. Germline V gene lookup returns CDR1 MNHEY and CDR2 SMNVEV (reference sequence). V gave up 2 bases and J gave up 4 bases; unmatched junction bases: 6. This CDR3 is built from 15 residues.

CDR3 loop: CATSDSQNQGEVYEQYF. The CDR3 nucleotides read TGTGCCACCAGTGATTCCCAGAACCAGGGGGAGGTCTACGAGCAGTACTTC. The chain has TRBV24-1 and TRBJ2-7; TRBD1 is a possible D gene (7 bases). V gave up 2 bases and J gave up 3 bases, with 19 bases separating them. CDR3 length: 17 amino acids. Germline CDR1 and CDR2: KGHDR and SFDVKD.

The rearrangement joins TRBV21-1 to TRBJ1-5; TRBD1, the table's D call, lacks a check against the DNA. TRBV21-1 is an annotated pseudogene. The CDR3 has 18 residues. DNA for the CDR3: TGTGCCAGCAGCAAAGCGCTTGGGCAGGGTTGTAGATTATGGCCCCAGCATTTT. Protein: CASSKALGQGCRLWPQHF.

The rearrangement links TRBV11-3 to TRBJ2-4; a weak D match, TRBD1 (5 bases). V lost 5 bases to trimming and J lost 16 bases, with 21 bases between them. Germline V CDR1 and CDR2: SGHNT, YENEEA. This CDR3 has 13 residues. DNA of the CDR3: TGTGCCAGCAGCGGGGCTAGGGCAAACAGGCTTTACTTC. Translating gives CASSGARANRLYF.

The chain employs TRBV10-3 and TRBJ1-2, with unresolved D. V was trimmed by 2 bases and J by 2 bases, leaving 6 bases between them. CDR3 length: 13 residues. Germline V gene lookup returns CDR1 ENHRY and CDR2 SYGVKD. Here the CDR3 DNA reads TGTGCCATCAGTGAGGGGAGAAACTATGGCTACACCTTC. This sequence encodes CAISEGRNYGYTF.

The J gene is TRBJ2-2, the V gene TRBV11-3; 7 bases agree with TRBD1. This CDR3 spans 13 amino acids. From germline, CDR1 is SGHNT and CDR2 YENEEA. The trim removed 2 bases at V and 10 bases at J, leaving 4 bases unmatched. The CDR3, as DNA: TGTGCCAGCAGCTTATCACAGGGGACGGAGCTGTTTTTT. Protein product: CASSLSQGTELFF.

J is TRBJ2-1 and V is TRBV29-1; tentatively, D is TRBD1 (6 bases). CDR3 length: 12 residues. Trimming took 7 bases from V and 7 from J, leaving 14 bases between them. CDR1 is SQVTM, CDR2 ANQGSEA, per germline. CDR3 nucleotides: TGCAGCGCCCAACCGGACAGAAATGAGCAGTTCTTC. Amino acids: CSAQPDRNEQFF.

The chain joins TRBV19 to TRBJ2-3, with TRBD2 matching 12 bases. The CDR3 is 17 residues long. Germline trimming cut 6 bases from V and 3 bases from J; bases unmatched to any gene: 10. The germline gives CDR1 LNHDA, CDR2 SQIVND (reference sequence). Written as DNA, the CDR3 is TGTGCCAGTAGAATATCCACCGGGACTAGCGGGACAGATACGCAGTATTTT. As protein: CASRISTGTSGTDTQYF.

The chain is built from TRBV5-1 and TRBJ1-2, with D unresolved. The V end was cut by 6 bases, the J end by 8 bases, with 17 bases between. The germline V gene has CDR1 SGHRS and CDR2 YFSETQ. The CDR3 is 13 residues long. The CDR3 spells CASNRGGLEGYTF. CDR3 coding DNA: TGCGCCAGCAACCGGGGTGGTTTGGAGGGCTACACCTTC.

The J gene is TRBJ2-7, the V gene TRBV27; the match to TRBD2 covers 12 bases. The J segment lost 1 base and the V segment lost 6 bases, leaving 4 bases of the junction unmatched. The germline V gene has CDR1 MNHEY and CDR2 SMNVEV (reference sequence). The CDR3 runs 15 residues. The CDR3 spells CASSLTSGGSYEQYF. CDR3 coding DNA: TGTGCCAGCAGCCTCACTAGCGGGGGGTCCTACGAGCAGTACTTC.

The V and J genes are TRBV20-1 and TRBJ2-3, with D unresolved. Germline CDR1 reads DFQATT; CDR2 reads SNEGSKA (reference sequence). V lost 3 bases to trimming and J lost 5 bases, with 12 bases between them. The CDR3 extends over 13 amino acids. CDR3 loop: CSASRSGRDTQYF. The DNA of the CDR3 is TGCAGTGCTAGTCGTTCTGGCAGAGATACGCAGTATTTT.

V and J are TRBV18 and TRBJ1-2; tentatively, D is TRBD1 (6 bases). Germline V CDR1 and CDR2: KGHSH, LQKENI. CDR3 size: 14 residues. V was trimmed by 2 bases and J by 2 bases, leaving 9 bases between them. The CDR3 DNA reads TGTGCCAGCTCACCAACCGGACAGAACTATGGCTACACCTTC. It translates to CASSPTGQNYGYTF. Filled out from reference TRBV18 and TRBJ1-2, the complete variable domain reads NAGVMQNPRHLVRRRGQEARLRCSPMKGHSHVYWYRQLPEEGLKFMVYLQKENIIDESGMPKERFSAEFPKEGPSILRIQQVVRGDSAAYFCASSPTGQNYGYTFGSGTRLTVV.

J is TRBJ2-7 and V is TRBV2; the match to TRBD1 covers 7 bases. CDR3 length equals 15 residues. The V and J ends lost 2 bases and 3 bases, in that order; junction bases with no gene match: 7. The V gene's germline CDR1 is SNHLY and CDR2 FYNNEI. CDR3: CASSERRGLGYEQYF. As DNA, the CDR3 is TGTGCCAGCAGTGAACGTAGGGGGCTAGGCTACGAGCAGTACTTC.

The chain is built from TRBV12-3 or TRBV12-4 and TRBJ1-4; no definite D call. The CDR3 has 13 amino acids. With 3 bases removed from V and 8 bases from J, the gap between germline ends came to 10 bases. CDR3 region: CASSFREVEKLFF. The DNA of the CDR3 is TGTGCCAGCAGTTTCCGCGAAGTAGAAAAACTGTTTTTT.

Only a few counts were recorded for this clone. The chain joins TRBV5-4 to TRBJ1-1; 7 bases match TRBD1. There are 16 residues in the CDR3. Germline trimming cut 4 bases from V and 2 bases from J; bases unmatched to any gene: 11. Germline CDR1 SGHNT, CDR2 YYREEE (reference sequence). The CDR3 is CASSLRGNPLNTEAFF. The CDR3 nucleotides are TGTGCCAGCAGCCTCAGGGGGAACCCTCTTAACACTGAAGCTTTCTTT.

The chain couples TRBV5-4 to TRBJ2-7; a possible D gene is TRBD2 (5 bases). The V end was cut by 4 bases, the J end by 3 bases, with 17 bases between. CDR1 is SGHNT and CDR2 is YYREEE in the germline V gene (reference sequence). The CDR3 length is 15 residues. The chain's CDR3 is CASSPGPDGNYEQYF. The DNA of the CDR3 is TGTGCCAGCAGCCCCGGCCCGGACGGGAACTACGAGCAGTACTTC.

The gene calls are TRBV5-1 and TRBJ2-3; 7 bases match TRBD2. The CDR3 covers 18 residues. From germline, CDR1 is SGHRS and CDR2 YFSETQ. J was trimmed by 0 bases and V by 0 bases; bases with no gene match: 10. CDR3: CASSLARSGVLSTDTQYF. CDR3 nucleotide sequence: TGCGCCAGCAGCTTGGCCCGCAGCGGGGTACTTAGCACAGATACGCAGTATTTT.

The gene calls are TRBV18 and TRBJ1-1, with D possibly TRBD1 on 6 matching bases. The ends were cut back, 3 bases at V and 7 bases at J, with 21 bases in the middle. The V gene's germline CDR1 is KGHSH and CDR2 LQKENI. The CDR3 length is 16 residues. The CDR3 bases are TGTGCCAGCTCACCCCCAACACGTCCAAGGACAGATGAAGCTTTCTTT. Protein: CASSPPTRPRTDEAFF.

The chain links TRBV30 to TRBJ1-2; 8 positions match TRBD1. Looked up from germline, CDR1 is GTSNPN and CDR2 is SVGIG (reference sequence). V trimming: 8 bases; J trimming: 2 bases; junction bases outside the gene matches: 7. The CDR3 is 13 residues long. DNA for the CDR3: TGTGCCCGAGACAGGGGCGAAAACTATGGCTACACCTTC. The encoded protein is CARDRGENYGYTF.

The chain's CDR3 is CAGRAGGETQYF. The CDR3 coding sequence is TGTGCCGGAAGGGCAGGAGGAGAGACCCAGTACTTC. The chain recombines TRBV6-5 with TRBJ2-5; possibly TRBD2 for D (5 bases). V was cut by 11 bases and J by 4 bases, with 14 bases left in between. This CDR3 is 12 amino acids long. Germline CDR1 is MNHEY and CDR2 is SVGAGI.

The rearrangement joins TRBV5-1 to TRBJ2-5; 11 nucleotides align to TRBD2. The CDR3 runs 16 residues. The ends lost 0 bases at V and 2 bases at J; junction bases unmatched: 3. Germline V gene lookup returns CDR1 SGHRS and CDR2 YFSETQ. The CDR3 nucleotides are TGCGCCAGCAGCTTGGGACTAGCGGGGATGCAAGAGACCCAGTACTTC. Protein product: CASSLGLAGMQETQYF.

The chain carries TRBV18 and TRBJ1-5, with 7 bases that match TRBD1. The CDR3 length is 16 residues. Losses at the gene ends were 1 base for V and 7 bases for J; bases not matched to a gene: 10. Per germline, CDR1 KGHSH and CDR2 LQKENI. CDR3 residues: CASSPRVEGAGQPQHF. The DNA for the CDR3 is TGTGCCAGCTCACCACGGGTCGAGGGGGCCGGACAGCCCCAGCATTTT.